The TCR beta chain under discussion was sequenced for a study of neoadjuvant anti-PD-1 for oral cavity cancer (dated by TCRdb to about 2021). Regarding the study in general: Before curative-intent surgical resection, most patients were given three to four biweekly doses of nivolumab at 3 mg/kg. Patients who did not progress were given a fourth nivolumab dose at about day 43 and had definitive surgical resection on days 50-56. The parent correlative cohort had around 11 patients and a response rate of 30% to 35%. Under RECIST 1.1, patients with complete response, partial response or stable disease were classed as responders, and patients with progression were classed as non-responders. Summary of the overall study and its limitations: TCR analyses included only a few patients per response group, and the authors called for larger cohorts for validation. After neoadjuvant nivolumab, T cell clonality (Gini index) in PBMCs was significantly higher in non-responders than in responders. Higher pretreatment blood Treg/Th17 ratios correlated with both higher pretreatment blood TCRbeta clonality and lower post-treatment tumor TCRbeta clonality.

V is reduced by 5 bases and J by 10 bases, leaving a spacing of 17 bases between them. The CDR3, from cysteine to phenylalanine, totals 13 residues. Of the read, only the CDR3 DNA is kept; its 39 bases are in frame from base 1. Taken from the germline V gene, the CDR1 and CDR2 loops are MGHDK and SYGVNS. The time point label for this specimen denotes: before neoadjuvant nivolumab. Patients were newly diagnosed with stage II-IVA oral cavity squamous cell carcinoma and had received no prior systemic or radiation treatment. The cohort consisted of patients with HPV-negative, locally advanced oral cavity squamous cell carcinoma. Peripheral blood mononuclear cells were analyzed directly, without maintenance or expansion in culture. Samples came from a longitudinal correlative study of a single-arm phase II trial of neoadjuvant nivolumab in oral cavity squamous cell carcinoma. Subject-matched pre- and post-treatment PBMCs and tumors from three responders and three non-responders underwent genomic DNA-based TCRbeta sequencing. Peripheral blood mononuclear cells were collected once before nivolumab treatment and again after treatment, at the time of surgery. The Maxwell RSC DNA from Cells kit was used to isolate genomic DNA from PBMCs.

PBMC libraries used mostly 480 ng of input genomic DNA for deep sequencing, with six replicates per sample. TCRbeta libraries were prepared with the immunoSEQ hsTCRbeta kit according to the manufacturer's instructions. Sequencing of the completed libraries took place using an Illumina NovaSeq 6000 S4 flow cell after they had been pooled to about 3.2 nM. On the authors' methods: Raw data preprocessing and quality control were performed with the immunoSEQ Analyzer. The analysis was restricted to productive rearrangements, with each unique CDR3 amino acid sequence defining a clonotype. Repertoire clonality was estimated as the Gini-Simpson index, computed with the R package tcR. Student's t test was used to compare Gini indices, and Pearson correlation was used to assess associations with tumor size change. TCRdb took this table from immuneACCESS and kept in-frame rearrangements with V and J called. Such tables lack part of the clones; where checked against another copy, unresolved V genes explain under half of the gap, and the rest is unexplained. That table supplies the V and J calls and clone size; D and trimming were determined from the DNA. Counted in this sample were around 14,000 clones; around 70% of them appeared once. In total, the top ten clones hold 2.5% to 3% of the sample.

This clone counts as large (0.1 to 1%). Its antigen remains unidentified. It has no much larger one-base neighbor in the sample; base qualities were not kept. This material consisted of PBMCs, taken before nivolumab (anti-PD-1) treatment. The clonotype comes from a person aged 35 to 85 with oral cavity squamous cell carcinoma. The rearranged segments are TRBV25-1 and TRBJ1-1; TRBD1 is a possible D gene, resting on 5 matching bases. The DNA sequence is TGTGCCAGCAGTCGGGGCGGCGGTATGGCAGCTTTCTTT. Its product reads: CASSRGGGMAAFF.